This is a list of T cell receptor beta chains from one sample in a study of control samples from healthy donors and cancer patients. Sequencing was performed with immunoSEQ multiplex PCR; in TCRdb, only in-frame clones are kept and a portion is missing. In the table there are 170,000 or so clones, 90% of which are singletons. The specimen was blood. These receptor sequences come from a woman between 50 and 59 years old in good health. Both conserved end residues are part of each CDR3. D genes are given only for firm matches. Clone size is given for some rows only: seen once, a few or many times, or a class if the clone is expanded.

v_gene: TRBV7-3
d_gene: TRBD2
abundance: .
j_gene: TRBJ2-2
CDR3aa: CASSQGLEAGELFF
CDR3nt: TGTGCCAGCAGCCAGGGACTAGAGGCCGGGGAGCTGTTTTTT

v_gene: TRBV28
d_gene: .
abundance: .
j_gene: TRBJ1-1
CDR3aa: CASSSPGMNTEAFF
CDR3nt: TGTGCCAGCAGTTCGCCCGGAATGAACACTGAAGCTTTCTTT

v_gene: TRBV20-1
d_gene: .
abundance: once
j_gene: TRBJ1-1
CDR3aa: CSASPNTEAFF
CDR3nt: TGCAGTGCTAGCCCCAACACTGAAGCTTTCTTT

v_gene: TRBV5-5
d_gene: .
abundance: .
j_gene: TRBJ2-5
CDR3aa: CASSPGTPRGSEYF
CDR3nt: TGTGCCAGCAGCCCCGGGACTCCCCGGGGTAGTGAGTACTTC

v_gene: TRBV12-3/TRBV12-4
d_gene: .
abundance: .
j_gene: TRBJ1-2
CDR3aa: CASSPSPPATYTF
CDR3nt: TGTGCCAGCAGTCCCAGTCCTCCTGCAACCTACACCTTC

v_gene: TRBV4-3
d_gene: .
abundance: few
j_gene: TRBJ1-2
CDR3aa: CASSQDRLAYGYTF
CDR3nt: TGCGCCAGCAGCCAAGATAGGTTGGCCTATGGCTACACCTTC

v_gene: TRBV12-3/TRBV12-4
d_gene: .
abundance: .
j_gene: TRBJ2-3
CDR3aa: CASSFNGADTQYF
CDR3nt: TGTGCCAGCAGTTTCAACGGAGCAGATACGCAGTATTTT

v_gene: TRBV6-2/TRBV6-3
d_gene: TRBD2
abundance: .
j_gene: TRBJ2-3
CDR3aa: CASSPLAGGGADTQYF
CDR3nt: TGTGCCAGCAGTCCCCTAGCGGGAGGGGGGGCAGATACGCAGTATTTT

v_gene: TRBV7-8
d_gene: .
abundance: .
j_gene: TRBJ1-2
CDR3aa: CASSLDSTYGYTF
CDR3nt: TGTGCCAGCAGCTTAGACAGTACCTATGGCTACACCTTC

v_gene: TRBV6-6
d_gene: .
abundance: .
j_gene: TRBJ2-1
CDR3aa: CASGTVSSYNEQFF
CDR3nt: TGTGCCAGCGGGACGGTGAGCTCCTACAATGAGCAGTTCTTC

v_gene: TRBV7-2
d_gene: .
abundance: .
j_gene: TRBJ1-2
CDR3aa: CASSNPSNGGTYGYTF
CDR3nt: TGTGCCAGCAGCAACCCCAGTAACGGCGGTACCTATGGCTACACCTTC

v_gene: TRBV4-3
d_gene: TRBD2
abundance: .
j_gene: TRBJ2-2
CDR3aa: CASSQAGLAENTGELFF
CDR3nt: TGCGCCAGCAGCCAAGCCGGACTAGCGGAGAACACCGGGGAGCTGTTTTTT

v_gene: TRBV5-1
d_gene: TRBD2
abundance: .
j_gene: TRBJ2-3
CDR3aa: CASSVGLAGGSSDTQYF
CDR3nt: TGCGCCAGCAGCGTTGGACTAGCGGGAGGTTCTTCAGATACGCAGTATTTT

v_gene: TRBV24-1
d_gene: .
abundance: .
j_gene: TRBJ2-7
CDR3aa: CATSAGTTYEQYF
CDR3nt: TGTGCCACCAGCGCCGGGACGACCTACGAGCAGTACTTC